The clone carrying this TCR beta chain was found a few times. Its antigen is still unknown. The V end was cut by 1 base, the J end by 3 bases, with 7 bases between. The CDR3 runs 13 residues. Germline values: CDR1 SQVTM, CDR2 ANQGSEA. The sample is drawn from a study of T-cell memory formation after mild COVID-19. General observations from the study: Prior to infection, memory already included some responding clones, suggesting cross-reactive memory joined. SARS-CoV-2 specificity of second-wave clones peaking day 37 was unconfirmed. Researchers report contracting CD4+ clones mostly in CM and EM, with CD8+ clones in EMRA.

5'RACE with constant-segment primers yielded barcoded, UMI-tagged TCR alpha and TCR beta cDNA libraries. From the 5' RACE reads, TCRdb called clonotypes with MiXCR, one entry per CDR3 protein. Of roughly 130,000 distinct CDR3 sequences detected, 5% to 6.5% appear once; the ten largest clones hold roughly 2.2%. This clonotype was obtained from an adult woman who had mild COVID-19 (a few samples of this study predate the infection). Cell type and time point are not known. Sequenced sample: PBMCs or a T cell subset sorted from them (not recorded which). The chain couples TRBV29-1 to TRBJ1-3; D uncertain. CDR3: CSVEGWGGNTIYF. Here the CDR3 DNA reads TGCAGCGTTGAAGGGTGGGGTGGAAACACCATATATTTT.